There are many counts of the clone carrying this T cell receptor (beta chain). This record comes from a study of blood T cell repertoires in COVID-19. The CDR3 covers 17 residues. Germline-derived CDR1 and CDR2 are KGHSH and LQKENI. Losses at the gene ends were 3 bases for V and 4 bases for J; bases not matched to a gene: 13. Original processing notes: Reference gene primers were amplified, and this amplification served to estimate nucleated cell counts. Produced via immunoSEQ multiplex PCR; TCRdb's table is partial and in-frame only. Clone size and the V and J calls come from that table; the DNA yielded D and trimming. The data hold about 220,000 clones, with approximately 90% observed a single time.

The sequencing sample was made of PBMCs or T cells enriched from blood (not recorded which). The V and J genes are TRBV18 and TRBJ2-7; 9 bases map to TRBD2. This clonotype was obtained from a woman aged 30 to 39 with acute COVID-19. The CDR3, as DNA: TGTGCCAGCTCACCTAGGCCTAGCGGGGCTAGTTCATACGAGCAGTACTTC. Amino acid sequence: CASSPRPSGASSYEQYF.